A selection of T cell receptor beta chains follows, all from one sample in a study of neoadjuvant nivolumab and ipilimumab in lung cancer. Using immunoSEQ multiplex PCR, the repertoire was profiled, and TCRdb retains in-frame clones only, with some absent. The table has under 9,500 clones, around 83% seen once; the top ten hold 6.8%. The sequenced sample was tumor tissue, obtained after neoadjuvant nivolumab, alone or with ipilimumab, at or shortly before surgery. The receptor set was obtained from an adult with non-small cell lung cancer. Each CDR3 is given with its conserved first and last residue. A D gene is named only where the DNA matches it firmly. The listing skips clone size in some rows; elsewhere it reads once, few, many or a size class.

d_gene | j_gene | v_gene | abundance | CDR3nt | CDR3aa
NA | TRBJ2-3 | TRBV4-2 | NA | TGTGCCAGCAGCCAAACGTCAGATACGCAGTATTTT | CASSQTSDTQYF
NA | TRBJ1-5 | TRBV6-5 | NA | TGTGCCAGCAGTCAAGCCCCGACAGATCAGCCCCAGCATTTT | CASSQAPTDQPQHF
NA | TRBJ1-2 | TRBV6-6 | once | TGTGCCAGCAGTTACTCCCGGACAGTCCGTAACTATGGCTACACCTTC | CASSYSRTVRNYGYTF
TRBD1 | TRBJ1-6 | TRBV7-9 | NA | TGTGCCAGCAGCTTGGATACAGGGGGTTCCTATAATTCACCCCTCCACTTT | CASSLDTGGSYNSPLHF
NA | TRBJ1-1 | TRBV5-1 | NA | TGCGCCAGCAGCGCCGGGCAGGGAGCTTTCTTT | CASSAGQGAFF
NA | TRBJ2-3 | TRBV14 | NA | TGTGCCAGCAGCGCCCGAATGGGGAGCACAGATACGCAGTATTTT | CASSARMGSTDTQYF
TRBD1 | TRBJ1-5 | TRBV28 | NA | TGTGCCAGCAGCCAAACACAGGGGGCGCCGTGGCAGCCCCAGCATTTT | CASSQTQGAPWQPQHF
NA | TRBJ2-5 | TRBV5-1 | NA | TGCGCCAGCAGCTTGGACCCCGGGGTAGCCGGGTCCCAGTACTTC | CASSLDPGVAGSQYF
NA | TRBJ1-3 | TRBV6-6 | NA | TGTGCCAGCAGTTGGGGGGGTCCTCTCTCTGGAAACACCATATATTTT | CASSWGGPLSGNTIYF
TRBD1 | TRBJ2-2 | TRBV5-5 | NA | TGTGCCAGCAGCTTTCGGGCCAAGGACAGGGGACAGACGAACACCGGGGAGCTGTTTTTT | CASSFRAKDRGQTNTGELFF
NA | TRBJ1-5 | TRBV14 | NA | TGTGCCAGCAGCCAAGATCTGGGTCAGCCCCAGCATTTT | CASSQDLGQPQHF
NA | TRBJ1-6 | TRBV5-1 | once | TGCGCCAGCAGCTTCGGCGGGAAGGATAATTCACCCCTCCACTTT | CASSFGGKDNSPLHF
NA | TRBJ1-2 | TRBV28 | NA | TGTGCCAGCAGAACACTCGATGGGGGCTACACCTTC | CASRTLDGGYTF
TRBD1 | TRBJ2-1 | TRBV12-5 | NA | TGTGCTAGTGGTAGGGACAGTGCCGATGAGCAGTTCTTC | CASGRDSADEQFF
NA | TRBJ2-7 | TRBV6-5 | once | TGTGCCAGCAGTTACCCCGGACGGAGCTACGAGCAGTACTTC | CASSYPGRSYEQYF
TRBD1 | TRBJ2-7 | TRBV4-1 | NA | TGCGCCAGCAGCCACGGACAGGGGGCTCCCCTGGGGGAGCAGTACTTC | CASSHGQGAPLGEQYF